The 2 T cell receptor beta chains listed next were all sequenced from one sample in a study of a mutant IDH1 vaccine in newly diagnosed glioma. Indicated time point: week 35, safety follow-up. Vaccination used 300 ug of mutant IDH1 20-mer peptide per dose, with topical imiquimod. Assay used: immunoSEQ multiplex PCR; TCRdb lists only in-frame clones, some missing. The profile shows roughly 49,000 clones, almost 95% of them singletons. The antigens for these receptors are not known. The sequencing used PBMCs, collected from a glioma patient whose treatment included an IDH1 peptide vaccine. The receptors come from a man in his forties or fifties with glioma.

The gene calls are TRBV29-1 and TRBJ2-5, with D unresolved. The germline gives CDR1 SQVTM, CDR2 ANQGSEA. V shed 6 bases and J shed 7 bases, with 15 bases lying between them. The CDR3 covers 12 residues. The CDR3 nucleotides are TGCAGCGTCTACCGGGCCCCCGGGACCCAGTACTTC. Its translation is CSVYRAPGTQYF.

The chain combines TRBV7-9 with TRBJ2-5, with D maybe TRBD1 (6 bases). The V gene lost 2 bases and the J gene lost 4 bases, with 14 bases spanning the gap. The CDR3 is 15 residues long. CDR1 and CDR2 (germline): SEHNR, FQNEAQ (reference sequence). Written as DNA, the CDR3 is TGTGCCAGCAGCTTAATCGGACAGCCGGGAGAGACCCAGTACTTC. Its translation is CASSLIGQPGETQYF.